This T cell receptor beta chain was recovered during a study of early T cells in non-severe SARS-CoV-2 infection. This clonotype was seen at least ten times. TCRdb re-analysed the 5' RACE reads in MiXCR, keeping a single row per CDR3 protein. Of 100,000 to 140,000 distinct CDR3 sequences listed, around 10% are singletons. Material for sequencing was whole blood. This TCR derives from an adult who was a healthcare worker with PCR-confirmed SARS-CoV-2 infection or an uninfected control (not recorded which).

The CDR3: CASSEARAGGHQPQHF. CDR3 bases: TGTGCCAGCAGTGAAGCGCGGGCAGGGGGTCATCAGCCCCAGCATTTT. The chain combines TRBV6-1 with TRBJ1-5; 7 bases fit TRBD1. Trimming cost V 0 bases and J 5 bases; bases outside gene matches: 7. Per the germline V gene, CDR1 is MNHNS and CDR2 is SASEGT. CDR3 length equals 16 residues.